These T cell receptor beta chains were read from a single sample in a study of shared clonotypes between healthy human individuals. The repertoire was sequenced with immunoSEQ multiplex PCR; TCRdb's copy has only in-frame clones and lacks some. The sample shows fewer than 3 million clones, around 92% of them seen only once. What was sequenced was naive CD4+ T cells from PBMCs. These receptors were taken from a man in his late teens or twenties in good health. Some clones in this sample may be carry-over from other donors' samples. The CDR3 runs from the conserved cysteine through the conserved F or W. A D gene is named only where the DNA matches it firmly. A clone size is listed for some rows: how often the clone was seen (once, few, many), or a class if it is expanded.

v_gene	j_gene	d_gene	abundance	CDR3aa	CDR3nt
TRBV7-6	TRBJ1-3	NA	NA	CASSQLADSGNTIYF	TGTGCCAGCAGCCAGTTAGCGGATTCTGGAAACACCATATATTTT
TRBV28	TRBJ1-1	NA	NA	CASSPTGKNTEAFF	TGTGCCAGCAGCCCGACGGGAAAGAACACTGAAGCTTTCTTT
TRBV27	TRBJ2-7	TRBD2	NA	CPHIQLAEGRYAQYF	TGTCCCCACATCCAGCTAGCGGAGGGCCGTTACGCGCAGTACTTC
TRBV7-9	TRBJ2-7	NA	NA	CASSFDRGQGREQYF	TGTGCCAGCAGTTTCGATAGGGGCCAGGGACGCGAGCAGTACTTC
TRBV7-9	TRBJ2-7	NA	NA	CASSLVGATSGNSNF	TGTGCCAGCAGCTTAGTCGGGGCTACGTCCGGGAATTCGAACTTC
TRBV4-3	TRBJ2-3	TRBD2	NA	CASSQYKTSGAGDTQYF	TGCGCCAGCAGCCAATACAAGACTAGCGGGGCCGGAGATACGCAGTATTTT
TRBV7-9	TRBJ2-2	NA	NA	CASVTTHGELFF	TGTGCCAGTGTCACGACCCACGGGGAGCTGTTTTTT
TRBV18	TRBJ2-1	NA	NA	CASSPPRLASYNEQFF	TGTGCCAGCTCACCACCGCGGCTAGCCTCCTACAATGAGCAGTTCTTC
TRBV6-4	TRBJ2-4	NA	NA	CASSEDRLLAKNIQYF	TGTGCCAGCAGTGAAGACCGCTTACTAGCCAAAAACATTCAGTACTTC
TRBV15	TRBJ2-7	TRBD1	NA	CATSRTTTGDEQYF	TGTGCCACCAGCAGAACAACGACAGGGGACGAGCAGTACTTC
TRBV4-1	TRBJ1-1	NA	NA	CASSRDPRGTEAFF	TGCGCCAGCAGCCGGGACCCCCGAGGCACTGAAGCTTTCTTT
TRBV13	TRBJ2-1	TRBD2	once	CASSSTSGRAVYNEQFF	TGTGCCAGCAGCTCCACTAGCGGGAGGGCCGTATACAATGAGCAGTTCTTC
TRBV6-5	TRBJ1-1	NA	NA	CASSYRGGLAEAFF	TGTGCCAGCAGTTACCGCGGGGGGTTGGCTGAAGCTTTCTTT
TRBV29-1	TRBJ1-2	TRBD1	NA	CSVVQGGNMYGYTF	TGCAGCGTTGTACAGGGGGGCAATATGTATGGCTACACCTTC
TRBV6-5	TRBJ2-7	NA	NA	CASSYIQRMFYEQYF	TGTGCCAGCAGTTACATTCAGAGAATGTTCTACGAGCAGTACTTC
TRBV5-4	TRBJ2-5	NA	NA	CASSLAGTHQETQYF	TGTGCCAGCAGCTTGGCCGGGACACACCAAGAGACCCAGTACTTC
TRBV27	TRBJ2-2	TRBD2	once	CASRRGGSNTGELFF	TGTGCCAGCCGACGGGGCGGGAGTAACACCGGGGAGCTGTTTTTT
TRBV7-6	TRBJ2-7	TRBD2	NA	CASSLMASGPSYEQYF	TGTGCCAGCAGCTTAATGGCTAGCGGGCCTTCCTACGAGCAGTACTTC
TRBV11-2	TRBJ2-5	TRBD1	NA	CASSRGTAGETQYF	TGTGCCAGCAGCCGTGGGACAGCCGGGGAGACCCAGTACTTC
TRBV28	TRBJ1-4	NA	NA	CASSLYRATNEKLFF	TGTGCCAGCAGTTTATACAGGGCAACTAATGAAAAACTGTTTTTT
TRBV5-1	TRBJ2-3	NA	NA	CASSLDGGTADTQYF	TGCGCCAGCAGCTTGGATGGAGGGACGGCAGATACGCAGTATTTT
TRBV28	TRBJ2-1	TRBD2	NA	CASSFSGLANNEQFF	TGTGCCAGCAGTTTCTCCGGACTAGCGAACAATGAGCAGTTCTTC
TRBV18	TRBJ2-7	NA	NA	CASSPLGIPGEQYF	TGTGCCAGCTCACCTTTAGGGATCCCGGGCGAGCAGTACTTC
TRBV5-6	TRBJ2-7	NA	NA	CASSPGSGSSYEQYF	TGTGCCAGCAGCCCTGGATCGGGAAGCTCCTACGAGCAGTACTTC
TRBV5-1	TRBJ2-7	NA	NA	CASSLEGIITYEQYF	TGCGCCAGCAGCTTGGAAGGGATCATCACCTACGAGCAGTACTTC
TRBV7-8	TRBJ2-3	TRBD2	NA	CASSQRLAGPLNTDTQYF	TGTGCCAGCAGCCAAAGACTAGCGGGGCCCCTTAACACAGATACGCAGTATTTT
TRBV4-1	TRBJ2-2	NA	NA	CASSQSGTVNTGELFF	TGCGCCAGCAGCCAATCCGGGACGGTGAACACCGGGGAGCTGTTTTTT
TRBV7-2	TRBJ1-2	NA	few	CASSLVSGYTF	TGTGCCAGCAGCTTAGTGTCCGGCTACACCTTC
TRBV11-2	TRBJ2-2	NA	NA	CASSLQGRTGELFF	TGTGCCAGCAGCCTCCAGGGGCGCACCGGGGAGCTGTTTTTT
TRBV9	TRBJ2-2	TRBD1	NA	CASSEWTGVTGELFF	TGTGCCAGCAGCGAATGGACAGGGGTCACCGGGGAGCTGTTTTTT
TRBV6-1	TRBJ1-5	NA	NA	CASSEGVGQPQHF	TGTGCCAGCAGTGAGGGGGTCGGGCAGCCCCAGCATTTT
TRBV6-1	TRBJ1-3	TRBD1	NA	CASTQGAAGNTIYF	TGTGCCAGCACACAGGGGGCGGCTGGAAACACCATATATTTT
TRBV10-1	TRBJ2-2	TRBD2	NA	CASSTPGLAGVTGELFF	TGCGCCAGCAGTACCCCCGGCCTAGCGGGAGTTACCGGGGAGCTGTTTTTT
TRBV6-6	TRBJ2-7	NA	NA	CASSPGDWNYEQYF	TGTGCCAGCAGTCCCGGGGACTGGAACTACGAGCAGTACTTC
TRBV5-1	TRBJ1-2	TRBD1	NA	CASSLDGQGKAYGYTF	TGCGCCAGCAGCTTGGATGGACAGGGGAAGGCCTATGGCTACACCTTC
TRBV7-6	TRBJ2-3	TRBD1	once	CASSYRDRFTDTQYF	TGTGCCAGCAGCTACCGGGACAGGTTCACAGATACGCAGTATTTT
TRBV2	TRBJ1-3	NA	NA	CASNDGGWGNTIYF	TGTGCCAGCAACGACGGAGGGTGGGGAAACACCATATATTTT
TRBV9	TRBJ2-1	TRBD2	NA	CASSPTSGNLYNEQFF	TGTGCCAGCAGCCCCACTAGCGGGAACTTATACAATGAGCAGTTCTTC
TRBV27	TRBJ1-2	NA	few	CASSSPVGNGYTF	TGTGCCAGCAGTTCCCCGGTGGGGAATGGCTACACCTTC
TRBV28	TRBJ1-2	NA	NA	CASSSLNRVGYTF	TGTGCCAGCAGTTCTCTCAACAGGGTTGGCTACACCTTC
TRBV25-1	TRBJ2-7	NA	NA	CASSLEGAAYEQYF	TGTGCCAGCAGCTTAGAGGGAGCCGCCTACGAGCAGTACTTC
TRBV6-1	TRBJ2-1	NA	NA	CASEGSSYNEQFF	TGTGCCAGTGAAGGGAGCTCCTACAATGAGCAGTTCTTC
TRBV5-4	TRBJ2-3	TRBD2	NA	CASSFGLAGVDTQYF	TGTGCCAGCAGCTTCGGGCTAGCGGGAGTGGATACGCAGTATTTT
TRBV9	TRBJ2-2	NA	NA	CASSVSTGELFF	TGTGCCAGCAGCGTGAGCACCGGGGAGCTGTTTTTT
TRBV28	TRBJ2-7	NA	NA	CASSPPGDRKYEQYF	TGTGCCAGCAGTCCACCGGGTGATAGGAAGTACGAGCAGTACTTC
TRBV27	TRBJ2-7	NA	NA	CASRRGPQAGYEQYF	TGTGCCAGCAGGCGGGGACCTCAAGCGGGCTACGAGCAGTACTTC